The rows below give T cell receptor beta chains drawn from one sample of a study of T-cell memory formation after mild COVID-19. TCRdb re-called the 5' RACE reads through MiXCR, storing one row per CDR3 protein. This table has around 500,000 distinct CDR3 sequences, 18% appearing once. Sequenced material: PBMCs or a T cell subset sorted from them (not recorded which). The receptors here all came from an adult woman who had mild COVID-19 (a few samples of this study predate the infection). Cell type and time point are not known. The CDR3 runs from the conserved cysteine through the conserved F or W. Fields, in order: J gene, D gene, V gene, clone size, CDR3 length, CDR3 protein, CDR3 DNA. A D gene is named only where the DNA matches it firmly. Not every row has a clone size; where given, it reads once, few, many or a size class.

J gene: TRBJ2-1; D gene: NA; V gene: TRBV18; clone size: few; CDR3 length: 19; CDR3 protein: CASSPPTGNARISYNEQFF; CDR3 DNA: TGTGCCAGCTCACCACCGACGGGAAATGCACGGATCTCCTACAATGAGCAGTTCTTC
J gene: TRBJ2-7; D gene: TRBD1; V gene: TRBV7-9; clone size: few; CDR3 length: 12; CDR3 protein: CASSAGQAEQYF; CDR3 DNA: TGTGCCAGCAGCGCGGGACAGGCCGAGCAGTACTTC
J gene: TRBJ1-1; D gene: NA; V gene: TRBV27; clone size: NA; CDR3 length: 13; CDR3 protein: CASSFTGPTEAFF; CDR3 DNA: TGTGCCAGCAGTTTTACAGGTCCCACTGAAGCTTTCTTT
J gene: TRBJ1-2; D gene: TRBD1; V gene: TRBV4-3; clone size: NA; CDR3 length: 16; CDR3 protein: CASSQRTGDPNYGYTF; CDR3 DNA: TGCGCCAGCAGCCAAAGGACAGGGGATCCTAACTATGGCTACACCTTC
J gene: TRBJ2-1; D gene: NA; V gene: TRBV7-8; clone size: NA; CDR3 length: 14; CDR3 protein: CASSDRDGHNEQFF; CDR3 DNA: TGTGCCAGCAGCGACCGGGACGGACACAATGAGCAGTTCTTC
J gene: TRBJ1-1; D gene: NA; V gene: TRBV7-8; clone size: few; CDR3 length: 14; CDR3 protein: CASSPSWGHTEAFF; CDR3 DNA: TGTGCCAGCAGCCCTTCGTGGGGGCACACTGAAGCTTTCTTT
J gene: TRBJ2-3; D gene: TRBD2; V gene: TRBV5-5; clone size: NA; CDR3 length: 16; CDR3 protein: CASSSTSGTSTDTQYF; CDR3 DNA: TGTGCCAGCAGCAGTACTAGCGGAACTAGCACAGATACGCAGTATTTT
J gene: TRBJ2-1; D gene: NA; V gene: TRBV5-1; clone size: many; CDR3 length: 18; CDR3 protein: CASSPTRGVLSSYNEQFF; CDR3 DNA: TGCGCCAGCAGCCCCACCAGGGGGGTTTTGAGCTCCTACAATGAGCAGTTCTTC
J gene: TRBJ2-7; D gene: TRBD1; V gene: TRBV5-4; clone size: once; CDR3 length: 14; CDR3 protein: CASREDRVLDEQYF; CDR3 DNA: TGTGCCAGCAGGGAAGACAGGGTTTTGGACGAGCAGTACTTC
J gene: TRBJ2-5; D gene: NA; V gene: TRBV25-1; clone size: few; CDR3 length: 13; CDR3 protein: CASSEVSTKTQYF; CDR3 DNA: TGTGCCAGCAGTGAAGTTAGCACGAAGACCCAGTACTTC
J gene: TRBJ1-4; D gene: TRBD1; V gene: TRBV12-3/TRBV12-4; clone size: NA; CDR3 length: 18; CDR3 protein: CASSLWTGASPTNEKLFF; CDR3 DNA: TGTGCCAGCAGTCTCTGGACAGGGGCATCTCCTACTAATGAAAAACTGTTTTTT
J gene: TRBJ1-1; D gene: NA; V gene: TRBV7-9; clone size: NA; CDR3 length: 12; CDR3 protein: CASSLDGTEAFF; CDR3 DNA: TGTGCCAGCAGCTTGGACGGTACTGAAGCTTTCTTT
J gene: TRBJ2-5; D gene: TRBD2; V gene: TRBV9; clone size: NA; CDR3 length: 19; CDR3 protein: CASSVGLAGGKSRGETQYF; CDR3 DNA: TGTGCCAGCAGCGTAGGACTAGCGGGAGGAAAATCCCGCGGAGAGACCCAGTACTTC
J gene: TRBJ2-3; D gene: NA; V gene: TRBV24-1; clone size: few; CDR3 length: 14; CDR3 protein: CATSAGGSTDTQYF; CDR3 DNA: TGTGCCACCAGTGCCGGCGGTAGCACAGATACGCAGTATTTT
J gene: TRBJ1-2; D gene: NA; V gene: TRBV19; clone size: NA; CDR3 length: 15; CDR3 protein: CASSIDRQRHYGYTF; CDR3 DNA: TGTGCCAGTAGTATAGATCGTCAGAGACACTATGGCTACACCTTC
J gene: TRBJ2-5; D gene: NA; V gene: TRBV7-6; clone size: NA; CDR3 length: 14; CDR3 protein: CASSLHPQGETQYF; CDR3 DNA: TGTGCCAGCAGCTTACATCCACAGGGTGAGACCCAGTACTTC
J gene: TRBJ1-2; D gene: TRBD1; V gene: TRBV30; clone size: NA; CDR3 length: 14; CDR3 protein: CAWRNRGANYGYTF; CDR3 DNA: TGTGCCTGGAGGAACAGGGGGGCAAACTATGGCTACACCTTC
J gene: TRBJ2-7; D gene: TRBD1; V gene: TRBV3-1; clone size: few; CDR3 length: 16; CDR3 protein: CASSHPPGTDTYEQYF; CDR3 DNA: TGTGCCAGCAGCCACCCTCCCGGGACAGACACCTACGAGCAGTACTTC
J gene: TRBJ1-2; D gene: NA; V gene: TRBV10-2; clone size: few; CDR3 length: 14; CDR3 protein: CASSDGDPNYGYTF; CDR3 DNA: TGCGCCAGCAGTGATGGGGACCCTAACTATGGCTACACCTTC
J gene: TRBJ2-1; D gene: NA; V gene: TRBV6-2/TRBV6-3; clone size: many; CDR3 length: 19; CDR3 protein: CASSRPAVDSTRVTIEQFF; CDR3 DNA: TGTGCCAGCAGTCGGCCCGCCGTCGACAGCACCAGGGTAACAATTGAGCAGTTCTTC
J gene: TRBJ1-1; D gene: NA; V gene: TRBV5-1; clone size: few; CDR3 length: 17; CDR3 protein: CASSLDTLGNLNTEAFF; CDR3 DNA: TGCGCCAGCAGCTTGGATACACTAGGGAATTTGAACACTGAAGCTTTCTTT
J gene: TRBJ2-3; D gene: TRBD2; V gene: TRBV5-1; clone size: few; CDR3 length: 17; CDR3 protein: CASSLGDSGGAGDTQYF; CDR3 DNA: TGCGCCAGCAGCTTGGGGGATAGCGGGGGGGCCGGAGATACGCAGTATTTT
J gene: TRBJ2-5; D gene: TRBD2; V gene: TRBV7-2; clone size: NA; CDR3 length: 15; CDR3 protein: CASSLTGGTWETQYF; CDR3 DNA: TGTGCCAGCAGCTTAACGGGGGGGACGTGGGAGACCCAGTACTTC